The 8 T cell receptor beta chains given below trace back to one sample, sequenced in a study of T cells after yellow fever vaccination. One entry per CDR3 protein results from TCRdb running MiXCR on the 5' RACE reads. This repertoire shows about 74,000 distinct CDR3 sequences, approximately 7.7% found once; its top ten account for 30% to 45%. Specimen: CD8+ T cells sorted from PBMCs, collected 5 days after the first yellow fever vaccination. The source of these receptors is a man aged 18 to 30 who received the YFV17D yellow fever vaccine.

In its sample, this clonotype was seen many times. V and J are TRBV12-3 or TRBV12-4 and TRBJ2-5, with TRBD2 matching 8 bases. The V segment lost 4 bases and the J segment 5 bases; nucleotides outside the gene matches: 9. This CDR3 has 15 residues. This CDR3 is CASSSLSGGPETQYF. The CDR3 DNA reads TGTGCCAGCAGTTCACTGAGCGGGGGCCCGGAGACCCAGTACTTC.

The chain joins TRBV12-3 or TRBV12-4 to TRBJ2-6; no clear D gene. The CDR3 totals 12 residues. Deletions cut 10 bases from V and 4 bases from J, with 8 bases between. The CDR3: CAITGGANVLTF. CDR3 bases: TGTGCCATCACGGGCGGGGCCAACGTCCTGACTTTC.

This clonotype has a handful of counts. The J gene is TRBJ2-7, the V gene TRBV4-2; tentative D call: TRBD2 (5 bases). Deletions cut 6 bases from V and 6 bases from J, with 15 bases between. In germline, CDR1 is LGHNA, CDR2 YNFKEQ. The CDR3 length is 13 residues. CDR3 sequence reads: CASSQAPRGEQYF. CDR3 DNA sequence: TGTGCCAGCAGTCAGGCCCCCCGGGGCGAGCAGTACTTC.

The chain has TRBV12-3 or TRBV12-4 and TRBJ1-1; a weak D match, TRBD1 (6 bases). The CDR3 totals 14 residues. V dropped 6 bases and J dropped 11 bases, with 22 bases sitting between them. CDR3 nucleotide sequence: TGTGCCAGCAGCCCCACCGGGGGCCGATTGGAGGCTTTCTTT. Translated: CASSPTGGRLEAFF.

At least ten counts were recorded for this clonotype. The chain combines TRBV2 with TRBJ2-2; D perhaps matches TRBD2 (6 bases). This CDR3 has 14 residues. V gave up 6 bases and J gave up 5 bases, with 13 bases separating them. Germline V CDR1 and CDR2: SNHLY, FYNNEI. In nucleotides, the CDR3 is TGTGCCAGCAGCCCTAATGGGGGGACCGGGGAGCTGTTTTTT. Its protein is CASSPNGGTGELFF.

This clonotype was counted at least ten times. DNA for the CDR3: TGTGCCAGCAGTCCCTTGGGAGTCCAAGAGACCCAGTACTTC. Translated, it gives CASSPLGVQETQYF. This chain joins TRBV27 and TRBJ2-5, with a weak D call TRBD2 (5 bases). This CDR3 spans 14 amino acids. Trimming took off 5 bases at V and 1 base at J, with 11 bases between the two ends. Germline V gene lookup returns CDR1 MNHEY and CDR2 SMNVEV (reference sequence).

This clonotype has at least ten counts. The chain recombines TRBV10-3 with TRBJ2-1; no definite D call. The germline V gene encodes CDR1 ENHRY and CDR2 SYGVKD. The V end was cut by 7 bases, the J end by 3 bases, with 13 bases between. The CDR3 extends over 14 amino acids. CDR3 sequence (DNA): TGTGCCATCAAGACCCACATAGTCTACAATGAGCAGTTCTTC. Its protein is CAIKTHIVYNEQFF.

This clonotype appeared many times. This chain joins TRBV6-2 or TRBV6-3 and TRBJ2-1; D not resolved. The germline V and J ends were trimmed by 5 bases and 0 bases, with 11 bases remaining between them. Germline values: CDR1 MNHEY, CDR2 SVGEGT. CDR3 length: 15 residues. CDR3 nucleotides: TGTGCCAGCAGTCCAAGTATGAGCTCCTACAATGAGCAGTTCTTC. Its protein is CASSPSMSSYNEQFF.